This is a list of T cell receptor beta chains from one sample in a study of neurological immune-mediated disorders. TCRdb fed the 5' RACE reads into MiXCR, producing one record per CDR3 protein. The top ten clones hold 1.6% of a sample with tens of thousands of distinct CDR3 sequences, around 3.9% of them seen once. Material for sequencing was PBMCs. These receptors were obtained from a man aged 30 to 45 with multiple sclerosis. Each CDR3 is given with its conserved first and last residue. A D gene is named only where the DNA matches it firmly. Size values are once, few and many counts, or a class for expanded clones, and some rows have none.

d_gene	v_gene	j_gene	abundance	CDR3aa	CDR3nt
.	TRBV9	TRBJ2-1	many	CASSVGGADEQFF	TGTGCCAGCAGCGTAGGAGGGGCCGATGAGCAGTTCTTC
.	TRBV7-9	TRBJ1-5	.	CASSRQDQPQHF	TGTGCCAGCAGCCGACAGGATCAGCCCCAGCATTTT
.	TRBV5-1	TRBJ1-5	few	CASSWERDQPQHF	TGCGCCAGCAGCTGGGAAAGGGATCAGCCCCAGCATTTT
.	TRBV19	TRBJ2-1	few	CASSSAPRQRYNEQFF	TGTGCCAGTAGTTCTGCCCCCAGGCAGCGTTACAATGAGCAGTTCTTC
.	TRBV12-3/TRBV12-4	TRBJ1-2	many	CASSNLDNYGYTF	TGTGCCAGCAGCAACCTAGATAACTATGGCTACACCTTC
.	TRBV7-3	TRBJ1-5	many	CASSPGAGQPQHF	TGTGCCAGCAGCCCAGGGGCGGGTCAGCCCCAGCATTTT
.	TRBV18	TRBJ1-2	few	CASSPNGANYGYTF	TGTGCCAGCTCACCTAACGGAGCTAACTATGGCTACACCTTC
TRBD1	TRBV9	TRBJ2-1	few	CASSPGQGFYEQFF	TGTGCCAGCAGCCCGGGACAGGGGTTCTATGAGCAGTTCTTC
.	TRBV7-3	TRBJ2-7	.	CASSLGAADYEQYF	TGTGCCAGCAGCCTTGGAGCGGCCGACTACGAGCAGTACTTC
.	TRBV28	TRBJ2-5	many	CASSSIGETQYF	TGTGCCAGCAGTTCGATAGGAGAGACCCAGTACTTC
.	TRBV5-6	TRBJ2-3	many	CASSLGGRVLTDTQYF	TGTGCCAGCAGCTTGGGCGGCCGAGTCCTCACAGATACGCAGTATTTT
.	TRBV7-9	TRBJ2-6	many	CASSLDSGANVLTF	TGTGCCAGCAGCTTAGACTCTGGGGCCAACGTCCTGACTTTC
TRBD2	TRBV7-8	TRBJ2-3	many	CASSSGLAGVLDTQYF	TGTGCCAGCAGCTCGGGACTAGCGGGAGTGTTAGATACGCAGTATTTT
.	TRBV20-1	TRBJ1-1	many	CSARRVRSNTEAFF	TGCAGTGCTAGAAGGGTCAGGAGCAACACTGAAGCTTTCTTT
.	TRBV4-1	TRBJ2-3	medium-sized	CASSQEPTDTQYF	TGCGCCAGCAGCCAAGAACCCACAGATACGCAGTATTTT
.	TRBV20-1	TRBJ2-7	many	CSAITGVAPYEQYF	TGCAGTGCTATCACGGGGGTGGCCCCCTACGAGCAGTACTTC
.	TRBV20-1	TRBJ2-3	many	CSATSSSSPTDTQYF	TGCAGTGCTACGTCGTCTAGCTCACCCACAGATACGCAGTATTTT
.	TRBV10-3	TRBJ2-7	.	CATQQGQAYEQYF	TGTGCCACACAGCAGGGTCAAGCCTACGAGCAGTACTTC
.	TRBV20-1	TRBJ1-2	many	CSASSSGANYGYTF	TGCAGTGCTAGCAGTAGTGGAGCTAACTATGGCTACACCTTC
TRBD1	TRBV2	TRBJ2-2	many	CASTGDRSRAGELFF	TGTGCCAGCACCGGGGACAGAAGCCGCGCCGGGGAGCTGTTTTTT
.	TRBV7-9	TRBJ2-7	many	CASSLARPSYEQYF	TGTGCCAGCAGCTTAGCACGGCCCTCCTACGAGCAGTACTTC
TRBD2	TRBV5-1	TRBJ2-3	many	CASSGGGSTDTQYF	TGCGCCAGCAGCGGTGGCGGGAGTACAGATACGCAGTATTTT
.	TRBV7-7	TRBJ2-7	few	CASSLAKGYEQYF	TGTGCCAGCAGCTTAGCCAAGGGCTACGAGCAGTACTTC